This is a list of T cell receptor beta chains from one sample in a study of blood T cell repertoires in COVID-19. Libraries were prepared by immunoSEQ multiplex PCR; TCRdb keeps only in-frame clonotypes and omits some of them. The data show approximately 200,000 clones, 70% to 90% seen once. The specimen was peripheral blood. The receptors were sampled from a young man with active or convalescent COVID-19. Both conserved end residues are part of each CDR3. A D gene is named only where the DNA matches it firmly. Size is stated for part of the rows, as once, few or many counts, or as a class when the clone is expanded.

.	TRBV6-4	TRBD2	TRBJ2-3	TGTGCCAGCAGCGAATCTCGGACTAGCGGGAGCAGGCCAGATACGCAGTATTTT	CASSESRTSGSRPDTQYF
.	TRBV11-3	.	TRBJ2-7	TGTGCCAGCAGCCCCGTTCCCGCGTGGGAGCAGTACTTC	CASSPVPAWEQYF
.	TRBV7-9	TRBD2	TRBJ2-5	TGTGCCAGCAGCTTAGTCGCTAGCGGGACGCAAGAGACCCAGTACTTC	CASSLVASGTQETQYF
.	TRBV29-1	.	TRBJ1-1	TGCAGCGTTGAAGTGGCAGGGGTAATATTTGGCACTGAAGCTTTCTTT	CSVEVAGVIFGTEAFF
.	TRBV27	TRBD1	TRBJ1-5	TGTGCCAGCAGTCCCGGGACAGGACATTATAGCAATCAGCCCCAGCATTTT	CASSPGTGHYSNQPQHF
.	TRBV9	.	TRBJ2-2	TGTGCCAGCAGCGTAGTTGGAGGGGCGGGCGGGGAGCTGTTTTTT	CASSVVGGAGGELFF
.	TRBV24-1	TRBD1	TRBJ2-4	TGTGCCACCAGCAGGACAGGGGCAATGGAGGGAAACATTCAGTACTTC	CATSRTGAMEGNIQYF
.	TRBV4-2	.	TRBJ1-6	TGTGCCAGCAGCCAAGATGCGGCCGCGGGATATTCACCCCTCCACTTT	CASSQDAAAGYSPLHF
.	TRBV27	TRBD2	TRBJ2-1	TGTGCCAGCAGTTTTCAGGGTAACCTAGCGGGAAACAATGAGCAGTTCTTC	CASSFQGNLAGNNEQFF
.	TRBV11-1	TRBD1	TRBJ2-5	TGTGCCAGCAGCCATCGGACAGGGGAAGAGACCCAGTACTTC	CASSHRTGEETQYF
.	TRBV4-1	.	TRBJ1-2	TGCGCCAGCAGCCAAGCGGCCGGCGATGCGGTACTTACCTATGGCTACACCTTC	CASSQAAGDAVLTYGYTF
.	TRBV19	TRBD1	TRBJ1-3	TGTGCCAGTAGCCTAGGACAGGGGGCGGCGGGAAACACCATATATTTT	CASSLGQGAAGNTIYF
many	TRBV9	.	TRBJ2-2	TGTGCCAGCCGTGGCGGGCCTTCGGAGCTGTTTTTT	CASRGGPSELFF
.	TRBV7-9	TRBD2	TRBJ2-1	TGTGCCAGCAGCCCAATAGCGGGGGCCTACAATGAGCAGTTCTTC	CASSPIAGAYNEQFF
few	TRBV12-5	TRBD2	TRBJ2-3	TGTGCTAGTGGTCCGGGAGGTTCAGGGCGGTCAGCAGATACGCAGTATTTT	CASGPGGSGRSADTQYF
.	TRBV5-1	TRBD1	TRBJ1-6	TGCGCCAGCAGCGATTCCGGGACAGGGTATTCACCCCTCCACTTT	CASSDSGTGYSPLHF
few	TRBV28	.	TRBJ1-1	TGTGCCAGCAGTTTCGGGGGGGTGAGGACTGAAGCTTTCTTT	CASSFGGVRTEAFF